This TCR beta chain was recovered during a study of OX40 agonist ivuxolimab in advanced cancers. For the study at large: Patients received ivuxolimab, an agonistic anti-OX40 (CD134) antibody. Eligibility rules accepted prior anti-PD-1, anti-PD-L1 or anti-CTLA-4 therapy, and 40% had some.

A word on this clone: Its antigen is currently unknown.

Regarding the study as a whole: Blood T cells, both CD4+ and CD8+, expanded clonally by week 6 at 0.1 to 3.0 mg/kg.

The germline V gene encodes CDR1 MRHNA and CDR2 SNTAGT. There are 13 residues in the CDR3. Trimming stripped 3 bases from V and 7 bases from J, with 12 bases between. Profiling relied on immunoSEQ multiplex PCR, and the TCRdb table lists in-frame clones only, not all of them. Of around 37,000 clones listed, roughly 76% are singletons. V gene TRBV6-4 combines with J gene TRBJ1-1, with D maybe TRBD1 (6 bases). The source is an adult with an advanced solid tumor such as melanoma, head and neck, liver or kidney cancer. The sequencing used CD4+ or CD8+ T cells sorted from blood, collected in a trial of the OX40 agonist ivuxolimab. CDR3: CASSERIGGEAFF. The CDR3 DNA sequence: TGTGCCAGCAGTGAAAGAATAGGGGGTGAAGCTTTCTTT.